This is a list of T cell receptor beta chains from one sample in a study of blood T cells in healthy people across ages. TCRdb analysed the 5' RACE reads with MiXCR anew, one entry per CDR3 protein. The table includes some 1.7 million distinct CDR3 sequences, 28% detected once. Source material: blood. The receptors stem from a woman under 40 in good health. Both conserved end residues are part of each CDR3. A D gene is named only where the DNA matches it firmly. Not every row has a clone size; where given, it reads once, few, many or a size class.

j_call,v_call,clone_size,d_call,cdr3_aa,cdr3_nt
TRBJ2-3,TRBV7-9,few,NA,CASSLGIGAVGDTQYF,TGTGCCAGCAGCTTAGGGATCGGTGCGGTGGGAGATACGCAGTATTTT
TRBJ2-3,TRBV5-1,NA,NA,CASSLVARADTQYF,TGCGCCAGCAGCTTGGTGGCTAGGGCAGATACGCAGTATTTT
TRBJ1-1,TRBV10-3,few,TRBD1,CAISEVQGSEAFF,TGTGCCATCAGTGAGGTACAGGGGTCTGAAGCTTTCTTT
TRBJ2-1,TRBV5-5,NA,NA,CASSFQDDEQFF,TGTGCCAGCAGCTTTCAGGATGATGAGCAGTTCTTC
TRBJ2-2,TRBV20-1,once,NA,CSASRIRASGGELFF,TGCAGTGCTAGCCGTATCCGGGCCAGTGGAGGGGAGCTGTTTTTT
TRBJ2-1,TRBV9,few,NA,CASSEAPREGEQFF,TGTGCCAGCAGCGAAGCCCCCAGGGAAGGTGAGCAGTTCTTC
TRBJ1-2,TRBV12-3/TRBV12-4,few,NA,CASSRDRMYTF,TGTGCCAGCAGTCGGGACCGAATGTACACCTTC
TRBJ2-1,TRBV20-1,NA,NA,CSARASSSYNEQFF,TGCAGTGCTAGAGCTAGCAGCTCCTACAATGAGCAGTTCTTC
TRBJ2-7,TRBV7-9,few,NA,CASSPSQGFGSYEQYF,TGTGCCAGCAGCCCCTCCCAGGGGTTCGGATCCTACGAGCAGTACTTC
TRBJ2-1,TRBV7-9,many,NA,CASSLFDSLNEQFF,TGTGCCAGCAGCTTATTTGACAGCCTCAATGAGCAGTTCTTC
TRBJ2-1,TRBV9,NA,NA,CASSVQGHSYNEQFF,TGTGCCAGCAGCGTACAGGGTCACTCCTACAATGAGCAGTTCTTC
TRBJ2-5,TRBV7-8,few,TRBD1,CASSPRDRALRGETQYF,TGTGCCAGCAGCCCCCGGGACAGGGCCCTCAGGGGGGAGACCCAGTACTTC
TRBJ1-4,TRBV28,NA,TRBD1,CASSPQGARVFF,TGTGCCAGCAGTCCCCAGGGGGCGAGGGTGTTTTTT
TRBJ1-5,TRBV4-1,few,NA,CASSPRWEGNQPQHF,TGCGCCAGCAGCCCCCGGTGGGAGGGCAATCAGCCCCAGCATTTT
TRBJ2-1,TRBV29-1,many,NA,CSVRLSNEQFF,TGCAGCGTTAGACTTTCCAATGAGCAGTTCTTC
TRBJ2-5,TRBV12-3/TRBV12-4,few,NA,CASTAGGEYQETQYF,TGTGCCAGCACCGCCGGTGGGGAGTACCAAGAGACCCAGTACTTC
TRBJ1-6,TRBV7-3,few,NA,CASSSAGANSPLHF,TGTGCCAGCAGCTCAGCGGGTGCAAATTCACCCCTCCACTTT
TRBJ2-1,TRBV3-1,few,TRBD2,CASSWGLASSYNEQFF,TGTGCCAGCAGCTGGGGACTAGCCAGCTCCTACAATGAGCAGTTCTTC
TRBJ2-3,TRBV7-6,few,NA,CASTNRVEDTQYF,TGTGCCAGCACCAACAGGGTCGAAGATACGCAGTATTTT
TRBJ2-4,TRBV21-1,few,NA,CASSKDVPLGRIAKNIQYF,TGTGCCAGCAGCAAAGACGTTCCGCTCGGCAGGATAGCCAAAAACATTCAGTACTTC
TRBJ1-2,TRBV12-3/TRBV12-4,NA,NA,CASSFASERNYGYTF,TGTGCCAGCAGTTTCGCGTCGGAGCGGAACTATGGCTACACCTTC
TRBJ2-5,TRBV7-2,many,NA,CASSPRRGGETQYF,TGTGCCAGCAGCCCCCGCCGGGGCGGGGAGACCCAGTACTTC
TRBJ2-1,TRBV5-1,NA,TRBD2,CASSLAGRGGQNEQFF,TGCGCCAGCAGCTTGGCGGGGCGGGGGGGCCAAAATGAGCAGTTCTTC
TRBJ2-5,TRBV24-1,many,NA,CATAKANQETQYF,TGTGCCACCGCCAAGGCCAACCAAGAGACCCAGTACTTC
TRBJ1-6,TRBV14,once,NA,CASSQAPREGSPLHF,TGTGCCAGCAGCCAAGCCCCGAGGGAGGGATCACCCCTCCACTTT
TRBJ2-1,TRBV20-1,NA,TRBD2,CSARDLGLAGFRDEQFF,TGCAGTGCTAGAGATCTAGGGTTAGCGGGGTTTAGGGATGAGCAGTTCTTC
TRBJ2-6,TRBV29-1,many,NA,CSVEARGANVLTF,TGCAGCGTTGAAGCGAGGGGGGCCAACGTCCTGACTTTC
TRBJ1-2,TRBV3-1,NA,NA,CASSQDRRALGYTF,TGTGCCAGCAGCCAAGATCGGAGGGCGCTTGGCTACACCTTC
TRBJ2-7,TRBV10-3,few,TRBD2,CAISGVPRDGSGGVYEQYF,TGTGCCATCAGTGGTGTACCGCGGGATGGTAGCGGGGGGGTCTACGAGCAGTACTTC
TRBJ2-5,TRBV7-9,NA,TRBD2,CASSSSSGGTKGHRETQYF,TGTGCCAGCAGCTCGTCTAGCGGGGGGACAAAAGGCCACAGAGAGACCCAGTACTTC
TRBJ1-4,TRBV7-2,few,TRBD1,CASSQRQGVEKLFF,TGTGCCAGCAGCCAAAGACAGGGTGTGGAAAAACTGTTTTTT
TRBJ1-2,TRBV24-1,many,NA,CATSDRSDNYGYTF,TGTGCCACCAGTGACCGGTCGGATAACTATGGCTACACCTTC
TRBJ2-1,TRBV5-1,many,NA,CASSLGGPNEQFF,TGCGCCAGCAGCTTGGGTGGGCCAAATGAGCAGTTCTTC